The next 8 T cell receptor beta chains were all read from a single sample in a study of T cell clones after liver transplantation (dated 2019 in TCRdb). The library was generated by the immunoSEQ multiplex PCR assay. Not all clones reach the TCRdb copy of this immuneACCESS table, which keeps in-frame sequences only. Checked studies attribute under half of the gap to unresolved V genes and leave the rest unexplained. The sample table holds fewer than 20,000 clones, of which approximately 90% were seen once. The ten largest clones capture over 10% of the sample. Material: CD8+ T cells from blood, obtained approximately 3.5 years after liver transplant. These receptors originate from a human patient who received a liver transplant. In transplant recipients, some T cells may be of donor rather than host origin.

V gene TRBV29-1 combines with J gene TRBJ2-1, with 7 bases aligning to TRBD2. With 3 bases clipped from V and 9 bases from J, the junction kept 11 bases outside the gene matches. Germline V gives CDR1 SQVTM, CDR2 ANQGSEA. The CDR3 totals 14 residues. CDR3 residues: CSVEGGESMVEQFF. The CDR3 DNA reads as TGCAGCGTTGAGGGGGGGGAGAGTATGGTTGAGCAGTTCTTC.

The chain carries TRBV6-5 and TRBJ2-7; D is perhaps TRBD1 or TRBD2 (5 bases each). Germline V gives CDR1 MNHEY, CDR2 SVGAGI. The CDR3 runs 15 residues. V was cut by 7 bases and J by 4 bases, with 20 bases left in between. CDR3 coding DNA: TGTGCCAGCACCTCACAGGTGGGGGATCTGTACGAGCAGTACTTC. This gives the protein CASTSQVGDLYEQYF.

The chain recombines TRBV5-1 with TRBJ2-5, with no clear D. The CDR3 is 17 amino acids. Germline V gene sequence: CDR1 SGHRS, CDR2 YFSETQ. V lost 0 bases to trimming and J lost 2 bases, with 17 bases between them. CDR3: CASSLAPPGRWQETQYF. For the CDR3, the DNA is TGCGCCAGCAGCTTGGCCCCTCCCGGACGGTGGCAAGAGACCCAGTACTTC.

The chain recombines TRBV19 with TRBJ1-1; D not resolved. The CDR3 loop spans 12 amino acids. V was pared by 3 bases and J by 0 bases, with 2 bases between. Germline V CDR1 and CDR2: LNHDA, SQIVND (reference sequence). The CDR3 sequence is CASSMLNTEAFF. CDR3 nucleotides: TGTGCCAGTAGTATGTTGAACACTGAAGCTTTCTTT.

CDR3: CASRQGRNTEAFF. The CDR3 coding sequence is TGTGCCAGCAGACAGGGGAGGAACACTGAAGCTTTCTTT. This chain links TRBV6-5 with TRBJ1-1; TRBD1 agrees at 7 bases. Germline CDR1 and CDR2: MNHEY and SVGAGI. This CDR3 has 13 residues. V lost 6 bases, J lost 1 base, and 2 bases stayed unmatched.

The chain is built from TRBV7-2 and TRBJ2-1, with 9 bases matching TRBD1. CDR3 size: 15 residues. Germline CDR1 is SGHTA and CDR2 is FQGNSA. V lost 3 bases to trimming and J lost 1 base; unmatched junction nucleotides: 1. CDR3 coding DNA: TGTGCCAGCAGCTTTGACAGGGGGTCCTACAATGAGCAGTTCTTC. It encodes CASSFDRGSYNEQFF.

The V gene is TRBV7-3, the J gene TRBJ2-7; D remains ambiguous. The CDR3 runs to 13 residues. V lost 2 bases, J lost 1 base, and 6 bases lay in between. CDR1 SGHTA and CDR2 FQGTGA come from the germline V gene. The CDR3 sequence: CASSLANSYEQYF. DNA for the CDR3: TGTGCCAGCAGCTTAGCGAATTCCTACGAGCAGTACTTC. Supplemented by reference TRBV7-3 and TRBJ2-7, the full variable domain reads GAGVSQTPSNKVTEKGKYVELRCDPISGHTALYWYRQSLGQGPEFLIYFQGTGAADDSGLPNDRFFAVRPEGSVSTLKIQRTERGDSAVYLCASSLANSYEQYFGPGTRLTVT.

V and J are TRBV4-1 and TRBJ1-2; TRBD1 might be the D (6 bases). This CDR3 is built from 15 residues. Germline V gene lookup returns CDR1 MGHRA and CDR2 YSYEKL. V lost 1 base and J lost 2, with 11 bases in between. The CDR3 spells CASSQGTALNYGYTF. CDR3 DNA: TGCGCCAGCAGCCAAGGGACAGCTCTCAACTATGGCTACACCTTC.